The T cell receptor (beta chain) under discussion was sequenced for a study of OX40 agonist ivuxolimab in advanced cancers. Turning to the overall study: Ivuxolimab, which targeted the costimulatory receptor OX40 (CD134), was an agonistic, fully human IgG2 monoclonal antibody. Intravenous ivuxolimab was administered to patients every 2 weeks at six dose levels: 0.01, 0.1, 0.3, 1.5, 3 and 10 mg/kg. Among the roughly 52 dose-escalation patients, around 19 had hepatocellular carcinoma, roughly 15 melanoma, 9 renal cell carcinoma and 9 head and neck cancer. In the dose-escalation cohort, roughly 82% of patients were male, and the mean age was approximately 60 years with a range of roughly 20 to 80. Patients were allowed to have had prior anti-PD-1, anti-PD-L1 or anti-CTLA-4 therapy, and around two fifths of the dose-escalation patients had been treated with checkpoint inhibitors. Three dose-escalation patients achieved partial responses, one with hepatocellular carcinoma and two with cutaneous melanoma. Peripheral TCRbeta sequencing aimed to test whether ivuxolimab altered TCR sequence diversity and caused clonal T-cell expansion. The monotherapy dose-escalation portion (N = 52 patients) of the phase I ivuxolimab trial is reported in the paper. General findings and caveats noted by the study authors: Clonal expansion of both CD4+ and CD8+ blood T cells was observed from baseline to week 6 at doses 0.1 to 3.0 mg/kg. Antigen specificity was not determined for the clonally expanded peripheral T cells. In the 0.1-3.0 mg/kg groups, partial responders had among the lowest normalized peripheral clonal expansion, particularly in CD8+ T cells. After ivuxolimab, expanded clones were on average more numerous among CD8+ T cells than among CD4+ T cells. Low levels of normalized T-cell clonal expansion were also seen in some nonresponding patients.

Genomic DNA was isolated from the sorted cells so that the TCRbeta CDR3 region could be sequenced. The immunoSEQ Assay was used for sequencing of TCRbeta CDR3 regions. The immuneACCESS repertoire file appears here via TCRdb, limited to in-frame rearrangements. These files lack a portion of the clones; in checked studies, under half of the deficit traces to unresolved V genes, and the cause of the others is not known. The sample table contains some 33,000 clones; only one count was recorded for roughly 82% of them. Less than 25% of the sample is held by the ten biggest clonotypes. Patients with a history of autoimmune disease or receiving systemic immunosuppression were excluded from the trial. Peripheral blood for TCR sequencing was drawn from every dose cohort at baseline, at cycle 4 day 1 and at cycle 7 day 1. The samples were taken from a phase I, first-in-human, multicenter, open-label dose-escalation trial of ivuxolimab. Adults with locally advanced or metastatic melanoma, renal cell, hepatocellular, or head and neck squamous cell carcinoma were enrolled in the trial. CD4+ and CD8+ T cells were sorted separately from peripheral blood before TCR sequencing.

Turning to this clone: Its antigen remains undetermined. No much larger clonotype is one base removed from it; base qualities were not supplied.

The CDR3 sequence holds 12 residues, the cysteine and phenylalanine included. The kept DNA is CDR3 alone, 36 bases in frame from the first base. Taken from the germline V gene, the CDR1 and CDR2 loops are SGHDT and YYEEEE. Trimming at the junction amounts to 2 bases on V and 7 bases on J, and the germline ends lie 7 bases apart. The clonotype was recovered from an adult with an advanced solid tumor such as melanoma, head and neck, liver or kidney cancer. Recombination joined TRBV5-6 with TRBJ2-1; no D gene is confidently identified. Source: CD4+ or CD8+ T cells sorted from blood, taken in a trial of the OX40 agonist ivuxolimab. CDR3 reads: CASSFNENEQFF. The nucleotide sequence reads as follows: TGTGCCAGCAGCTTTAACGAAAATGAGCAGTTCTTC.